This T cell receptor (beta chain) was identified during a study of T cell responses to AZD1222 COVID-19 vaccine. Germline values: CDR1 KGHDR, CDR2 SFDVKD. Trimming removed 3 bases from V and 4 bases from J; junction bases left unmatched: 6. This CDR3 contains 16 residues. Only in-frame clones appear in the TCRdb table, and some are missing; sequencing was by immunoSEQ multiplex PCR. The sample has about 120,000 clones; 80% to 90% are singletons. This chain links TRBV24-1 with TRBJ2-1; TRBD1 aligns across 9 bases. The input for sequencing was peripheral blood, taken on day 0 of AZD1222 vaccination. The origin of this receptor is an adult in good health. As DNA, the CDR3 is TGTGCCACCAGTGATGCTGACAGGGGGAGATACAATGAGCAGTTCTTC. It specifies CATSDADRGRYNEQFF.